This TCR beta chain comes out of a study of radiotherapy plus CTLA-4 blockade in lung cancer. Regarding the study as a whole: Reported findings show early blood T cell clone dynamics, with interferon-beta, best predicted response.

This CDR3 is 15 amino acids long. Germline loops: CDR1 SGHNT, CDR2 YYREEE (reference sequence). V lost 2 bases, J lost 8 bases, and 18 bases lay in between. Only in-frame clones appear in the TCRdb table, and some are missing; sequencing was by immunoSEQ multiplex PCR. Here the sample spans about 97,000 clones, 60% to 75% being singletons. A note on this clone: Its antigen is still unknown.

The sequences come from peripheral blood, collected from a patient treated with radiotherapy plus ipilimumab. The source of this sequence is a human donor with non-small cell lung cancer who had a partial response to radiotherapy plus ipilimumab. Some clones in this sample may be carry-over from other donors' samples. The J gene is TRBJ2-3, the V gene TRBV5-4; TRBD1 might be the D (7 bases). The CDR3 DNA is TGTGCCAGCAGCTTTGGGAGGAGACAGGGCGGTACGCAGTATTTT. It translates to CASSFGRRQGGTQYF.